What follows are 6 T cell receptor beta chains derived from one specimen sequenced in a study of technical replicates of blood from four donors. Clones were sequenced by immunoSEQ multiplex PCR, and TCRdb holds only the in-frame ones, with some missing. The sample has about 44,000 clones, around 96% seen once. What was sequenced was T cells isolated from PBMCs. Every receptor here comes from a human donor in good health.

This clone appeared a single time. V is TRBV7-8 and J is TRBJ2-7, with 7 bases identical to TRBD1. CDR3 length: 15 amino acids. Germline V gene sequence: CDR1 SGHVS, CDR2 FQNEAQ. J was trimmed by 0 bases and V by 6 bases; bases with no gene match: 8. The CDR3 DNA reads TGTGCCAGCAGTTGGACCGGGACAGTCTCCTACGAGCAGTACTTC. This translates into CASSWTGTVSYEQYF.

This clone has only one observation. V is TRBV29-1 and J is TRBJ2-6; 7 bases map to TRBD1. Trimming removed 4 bases from V and 4 bases from J; junction bases left unmatched: 7. Per germline, CDR1 SQVTM and CDR2 ANQGSEA. The CDR3 extends over 15 amino acids. CDR3 DNA sequence: TGCAGCGTTGCAAACAGGGGATCAGGGGCCAACGTCCTGACTTTC. Its translation: CSVANRGSGANVLTF.

The chain carries TRBV6-1 and TRBJ2-1; 10 bases map to TRBD2. Germline loops: CDR1 MNHNS, CDR2 SASEGT. This CDR3 contains 15 residues. With 3 bases clipped from V and 6 bases from J, the junction kept 5 bases outside the gene matches. The CDR3 spells CASSEGLARLNEQFF. CDR3 DNA sequence: TGTGCCAGCAGTGAGGGACTAGCGCGTCTCAATGAGCAGTTCTTC.

The sample holds one count of this clone. The chain is built from TRBV23-1 and TRBJ1-1; 8 positions agree with TRBD1. TRBV23-1 is sorted into the ORF group, with uncertain function. This CDR3 spans 17 amino acids. Unmatched junction bases numbered 14, after V lost 3 bases and J lost 5 bases. In DNA, the CDR3 is TGCGCCAGCAGTCAGATAGGACAGGGTTGTGCGAAAACTGAAGCTTTCTTT. The encoded protein is CASSQIGQGCAKTEAFF.

The rearrangement links TRBV18 to TRBJ2-1; 10 bases are shared with TRBD2. CDR1 is KGHSH and CDR2 is LQKENI in the germline V gene. After removal of 3 bases from V and 8 bases from J, the junction contained 7 bases not matched to a gene. CDR3 length equals 15 residues. The CDR3 DNA follows: TGTGCCAGCTCACCCCCTAGCGGGAGTAACTATGAGCAGTTCTTC. It translates to CASSPPSGSNYEQFF.

DNA for the CDR3: TGTGCCAGCAGGGCCGGGACGGAGGTCGCGGAGGGTGAAAAACTGTTTTTT. Its translation: CASRAGTEVAEGEKLFF. The V call is TRBV5-6, the J call TRBJ1-4; tentatively, D is TRBD1 (5 bases). Germline CDR1 reads SGHDT; CDR2 reads YYEEEE. There are 17 residues in the CDR3. Trimming removed 5 bases at V and 7 bases at J, with 24 bases between.